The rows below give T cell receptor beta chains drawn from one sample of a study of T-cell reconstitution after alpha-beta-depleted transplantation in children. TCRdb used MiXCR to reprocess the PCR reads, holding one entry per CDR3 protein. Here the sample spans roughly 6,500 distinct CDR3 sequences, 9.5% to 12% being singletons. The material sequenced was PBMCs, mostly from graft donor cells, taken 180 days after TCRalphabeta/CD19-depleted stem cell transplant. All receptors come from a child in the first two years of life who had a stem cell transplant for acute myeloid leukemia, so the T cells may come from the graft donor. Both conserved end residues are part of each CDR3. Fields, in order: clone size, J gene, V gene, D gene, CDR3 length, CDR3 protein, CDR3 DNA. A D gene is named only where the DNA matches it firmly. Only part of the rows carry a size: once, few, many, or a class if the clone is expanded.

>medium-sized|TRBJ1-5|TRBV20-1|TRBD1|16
CSARPETGVGNQPQHF
TGCAGTGCTAGACCCGAGACAGGGGTGGGCAATCAGCCCCAGCATTTT
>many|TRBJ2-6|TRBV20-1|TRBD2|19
CSARVASGNGNSGANVLTF
TGCAGTGCTAGAGTGGCTAGCGGGAATGGAAACTCTGGGGCCAACGTCCTGACTTTC
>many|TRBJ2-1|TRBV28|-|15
CASSRPLEAYNEQFF
TGTGCCAGCAGCCGCCCATTAGAAGCCTACAATGAGCAGTTCTTC
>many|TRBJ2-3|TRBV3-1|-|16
CASSQDKTGGRRRQYF
TGTGCCAGCAGCCAAGATAAAACGGGCGGAAGGAGGAGGCAGTATTTT
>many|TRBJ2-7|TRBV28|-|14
CASTRPGLFYEQYF
TGTGCCAGCACCAGACCGGGACTGTTCTACGAGCAGTACTTC
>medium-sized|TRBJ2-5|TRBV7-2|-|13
CASSLGQKETQYF
TGTGCCAGCAGCTTAGGGCAGAAAGAGACCCAGTACTTC
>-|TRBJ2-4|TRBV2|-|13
CASEKEAKNIQYF
TGTGCCAGTGAGAAGGAGGCCAAAAACATTCAGTACTTC
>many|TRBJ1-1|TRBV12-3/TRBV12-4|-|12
CASSSVGTEAFF
TGTGCCAGCAGTTCGGTGGGGACTGAAGCTTTCTTT
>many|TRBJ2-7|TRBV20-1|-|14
CSARAPQSSYEQYF
TGCAGTGCTAGAGCGCCCCAGAGCTCCTACGAGCAGTACTTC
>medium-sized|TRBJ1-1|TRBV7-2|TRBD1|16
CASSLGTGVPNTEAFF
TGTGCCAGCAGCCTGGGGACAGGGGTACCGAACACTGAAGCTTTCTTT
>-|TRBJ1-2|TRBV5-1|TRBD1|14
CASSLGQGSDGYTF
TGCGCCAGCAGCTTAGGACAGGGGTCTGATGGCTACACCTTC
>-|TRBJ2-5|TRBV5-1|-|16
CASSTGTSRYQETQYF
TGCGCCAGCAGCACAGGGACTTCCCGGTACCAAGAGACCCAGTACTTC
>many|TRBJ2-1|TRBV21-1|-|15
CASSPGTSGRYEQFF
TGTGCCAGCAGTCCCGGGACTAGCGGGAGATATGAGCAGTTCTTC
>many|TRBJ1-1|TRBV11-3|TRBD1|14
CASSSKQGYTEAFF
TGTGCCAGCAGCTCAAAACAGGGGTACACTGAAGCTTTCTTT
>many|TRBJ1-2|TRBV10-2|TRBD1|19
CASSEPQTATGIFNYGYTF
TGCGCCAGCAGTGAGCCGCAAACGGCGACAGGGATATTTAACTATGGCTACACCTTC
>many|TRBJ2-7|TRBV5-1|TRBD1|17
CASSPGQGILGRYEQYF
TGCGCCAGCAGCCCGGGACAGGGTATCTTAGGGCGTTACGAGCAGTACTTC
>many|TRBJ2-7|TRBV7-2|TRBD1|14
CASSSDRAFYEQYF
TGTGCCAGCAGCTCGGACAGGGCGTTCTACGAGCAGTACTTC
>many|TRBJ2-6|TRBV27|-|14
CASSLDSGANVLTF
TGTGCCAGCAGTCTGGACTCTGGGGCCAACGTCCTGACTTTC
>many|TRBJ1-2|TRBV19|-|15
CASSIRSPDNYGYTF
TGTGCCAGTAGTATCAGGTCGCCCGATAACTATGGCTACACCTTC
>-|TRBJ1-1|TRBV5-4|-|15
CASSWVGEVDTEAFF
TGTGCCAGCAGCTGGGTCGGGGAAGTGGACACTGAAGCTTTCTTT
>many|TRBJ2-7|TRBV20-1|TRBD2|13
CSASAGVAREQYF
TGCAGTGCTTCAGCGGGAGTAGCGCGGGAGCAGTACTTC
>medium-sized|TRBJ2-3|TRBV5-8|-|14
CASSLDVYTDTQYF
TGTGCCAGCAGCTTGGACGTTTACACAGATACGCAGTATTTT
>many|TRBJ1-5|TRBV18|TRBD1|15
CASSAGTGSNQPQHF
TGTGCCAGCTCAGCGGGGACAGGTAGCAATCAGCCCCAGCATTTT
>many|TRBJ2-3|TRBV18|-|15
CASSPPAGSTDTQYF
TGTGCCAGCTCACCACCGGCGGGAAGCACAGATACGCAGTATTTT
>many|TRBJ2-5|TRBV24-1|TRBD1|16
CATSVIPGTAQETQYF
TGTGCCACCAGTGTGATCCCCGGGACAGCCCAAGAGACCCAGTACTTC
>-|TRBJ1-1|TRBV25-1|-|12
CASSPTNTEAFF
TGTGCCAGCAGCCCGACGAACACTGAAGCTTTCTTT
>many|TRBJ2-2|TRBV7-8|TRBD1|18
CASSFSSWGQGSTGELFF
TGTGCCAGCAGCTTTTCCTCATGGGGACAGGGAAGCACCGGGGAGCTGTTTTTT
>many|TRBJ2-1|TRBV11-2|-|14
CASSLLALDNEQFF
TGTGCCAGCAGCCTACTAGCTTTAGACAATGAGCAGTTCTTC
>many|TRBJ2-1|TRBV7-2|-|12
CASSFLYNEQFF
TGTGCCAGCAGCTTCTTATACAATGAGCAGTTCTTC